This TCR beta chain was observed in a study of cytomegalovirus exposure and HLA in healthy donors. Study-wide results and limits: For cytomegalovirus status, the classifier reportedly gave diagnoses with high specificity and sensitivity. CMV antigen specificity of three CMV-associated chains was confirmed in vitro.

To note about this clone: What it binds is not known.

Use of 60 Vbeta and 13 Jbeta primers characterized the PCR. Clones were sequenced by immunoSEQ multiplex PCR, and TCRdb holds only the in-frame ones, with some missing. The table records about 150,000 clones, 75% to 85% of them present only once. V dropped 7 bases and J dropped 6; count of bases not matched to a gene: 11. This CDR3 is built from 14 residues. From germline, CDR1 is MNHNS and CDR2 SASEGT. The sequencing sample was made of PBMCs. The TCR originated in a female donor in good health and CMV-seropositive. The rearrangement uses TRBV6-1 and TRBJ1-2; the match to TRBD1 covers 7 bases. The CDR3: CASNHHTGADGYTF. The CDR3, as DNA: TGTGCCAGCAACCATCACACAGGGGCAGATGGCTACACCTTC.